Presented here are 21 T cell receptor beta chains from one specimen sequenced in a study of blood T cells in healthy people across ages. Together with a sample-barcoded 5' primer, a J-beta primer mix was included in a second PCR lasting about 7 to 12 cycles. In TCRdb, the 5' RACE reads were re-called with MiXCR into one record per CDR3 protein. The sample lists over a million distinct CDR3 sequences; 35% to 45% were seen once. Sequencing was carried out using blood. The receptors shown here come from a woman under 30 in good health.

Concerning this clonotype itself: A much larger clonotype is one base distant, so this may be a read error. V gene TRBV12-3 or TRBV12-4 combines with J gene TRBJ1-5, with D hard to call. The CDR3 has 11 residues. The V end was cut by 8 bases, the J end by 9 bases, with 11 bases between. CDR3 nucleotide sequence: TGTGCCAGCGGACGTGAGTGGCCCCAGCATTTT. The encoded protein is CASGREWPQHF.

V gene TRBV6-5 combines with J gene TRBJ1-1; D remains unclear. The length of the CDR3 is 16 residues. Germline V gene sequence: CDR1 MNHEY, CDR2 SVGAGI. V lost 3 bases and J 0 bases, leaving 14 bases between the germline ends. CDR3 residues: CASSYTWPQLNTEAFF. CDR3 DNA: TGTGCCAGCAGTTATACTTGGCCGCAGTTGAACACTGAAGCTTTCTTT.

V is TRBV28 and J is TRBJ1-2; 8 bases align to TRBD1. The trim removed 8 bases at V and 8 bases at J, leaving 4 bases unmatched. The CDR3 totals 11 residues. The germline gives CDR1 MDHEN, CDR2 SYDVKM. The CDR3, as DNA: TGTGCCAGCGACAGGGGTAGAGGCTACACCTTC. This codes for CASDRGRGYTF.

The chain uses TRBV14 and TRBJ2-4, with D maybe TRBD1 (6 bases). The DNA end is more similar to TRBJ2-7, so the J call may be wrong. The CDR3 is made up of 15 amino acids. CDR1 and CDR2 (germline): SGHDN, FVKESK. The CDR3 reads CASSQTGTMGNEQYF. In nucleotides, the CDR3 is TGTGCCAGCAGCCAAACCGGGACAATGGGCAACGAGCAGTACTTC.

The CDR3 region is CATCDRFYNEQYF. CDR3 DNA: TGTGCCACCTGTGACCGGTTCTACAATGAGCAGTACTTC. V usage is TRBV15 and J usage is TRBJ2-1; D call uncertain. The DNA end is a closer match to TRBJ2-7, so the J assignment may be wrong. This CDR3 is built from 13 residues. Looked up from germline, CDR1 is LNHNV and CDR2 is YYDKDF (reference sequence).

The V gene is TRBV7-9, the J gene TRBJ2-1; 9 positions agree with TRBD2. CDR3 length: 17 amino acids. The germline CDR1 and CDR2 sequences are SEHNR and FQNEAQ (reference sequence). V lost 5 bases to trimming and J lost 0 bases; unmatched junction nucleotides: 8. The chain's CDR3 is CASSPRGSGSSYNEQFF. The DNA of the CDR3 is TGTGCCAGCAGCCCCCGAGGTAGCGGGAGCTCCTACAATGAGCAGTTCTTC.

V usage is TRBV29-1 and J usage is TRBJ1-2; D possibly corresponds to TRBD1 (5 bases). V lost 4 bases and J lost 0, with 12 bases in between. Germline V gene sequence: CDR1 SQVTM, CDR2 ANQGSEA. The CDR3 spans 14 residues. CDR3 loop: CSVVGQGANYGYTF. The CDR3 DNA sequence: TGCAGCGTTGTGGGTCAGGGCGCTAACTATGGCTACACCTTC.

The V call is TRBV7-8, the J call TRBJ1-2; D is possibly TRBD1 (6 bases). The germline V gene encodes CDR1 SGHVS and CDR2 FQNEAQ. The CDR3 sequence is 15 residues long. Trimming removed 7 bases from V and 4 bases from J, with 19 bases in between. CDR3 amino acids: CASTLRGRETYGYTF. The DNA for the CDR3 is TGTGCCAGCACCCTCAGGGGTAGGGAGACCTATGGCTACACCTTC.

This sequence joins TRBV12-3 or TRBV12-4 and TRBJ2-7; D gene unclear. V lost 5 bases and J 8 bases, leaving 13 bases between the germline ends. CDR3 length: 12 amino acids. CDR3 in DNA: TGTGCCAGCAGTCCTAGTAGCCGGCAGCAGTACTTC. Its protein is CASSPSSRQQYF.

This clonotype came up a few times. The chain joins TRBV9 to TRBJ1-5; 9 positions agree with TRBD1. Per germline, CDR1 SGDLS and CDR2 YYNGEE. The CDR3 length is 19 residues. The V gene end was trimmed by 0 bases and the J gene end by 2 bases; junction bases not matched to a gene: 12. CDR3 amino acids: CASSVEGGTGGAGNQPQHF. The CDR3 DNA sequence: TGTGCCAGCAGCGTAGAGGGCGGCACAGGGGGCGCGGGCAATCAGCCCCAGCATTTT.

This chain links TRBV3-1 with TRBJ1-1; D is uncertain. Germline loops: CDR1 LGHDT, CDR2 YNNKEL (reference sequence). V was pared by 3 bases and J by 3 bases, with 8 bases between. This CDR3 has 13 amino acids. The CDR3: CASSQWGHTEAFF. In nucleotides, the CDR3 is TGTGCCAGCAGCCAGTGGGGTCACACTGAAGCTTTCTTT.

This clonotype was seen repeatedly, ten times or more. A much larger clone differs by one base, so this may be a read error. J is TRBJ2-3 and V is TRBV12-5; 8 nucleotides match TRBD2. Losses at the gene ends were 6 bases for V and 0 bases for J; bases not matched to a gene: 2. The CDR3 consists of 14 residues. Germline V gene data show CDR1 as LGHNT and CDR2 as FRNRAP. CDR3 sequence reads: CASGASGSTDTQYF. In DNA form, the CDR3 reads TGTGCTAGTGGGGCTAGCGGGAGCACAGATACGCAGTATTTT.

This clonotype was seen more than once but under ten times. Written as DNA, the CDR3 is TGTGCCAGCAGCGTTCGGGACAGGGCCTACAATGAGCAGTTCTTC. Its protein product is CASSVRDRAYNEQFF. The genes are TRBV7-9 and TRBJ2-1, with TRBD1 matching over 9 bases. This CDR3 comprises 15 residues. Germline V gene lookup returns CDR1 SEHNR and CDR2 FQNEAQ (reference sequence). V was pared by 5 bases and J by 2 bases, with 4 bases of the junction left unmatched. Looking up the rest from reference TRBV7-9 and TRBJ2-1 gives the full variable domain: DTGVSQNPRHKITKRGQNVTFRCDPISEHNRLYWYRQTLGQGPEFLTYFQNEAQLEKSRLLSDRFSAERPKGSFSTLEIQRTEQGDSAMYLCASSVRDRAYNEQFFGPGTRLTVL.

V and J are TRBV20-1 and TRBJ1-1; 9 nucleotides line up with TRBD1. The CDR3 totals 13 residues. Germline CDR1 DFQATT, CDR2 SNEGSKA (reference sequence). V dropped 6 bases and J dropped 3; count of bases not matched to a gene: 5. CDR3 in DNA: TGCAGTGCCAGACAGGGGGTTGACACTGAAGCTTTCTTT. Protein product: CSARQGVDTEAFF.

This clonotype came up many times. The chain has TRBV29-1 and TRBJ2-3; possible D gene TRBD1, 6 bases. Germline assignment: CDR1 SQVTM and CDR2 ANQGSEA. CDR3 length equals 14 residues. V dropped 7 bases and J dropped 2 bases, with 16 bases sitting between them. CDR3 in DNA: TGCAGCGCCGGACAGAGACTATTCACAGATACGCAGTATTTT. Residues: CSAGQRLFTDTQYF.

The V and J genes are TRBV5-1 and TRBJ2-3, with a possible D match to TRBD2 (6 bases). V lost 5 bases to trimming and J lost 4 bases, with 17 bases between them. The CDR3 has 15 residues. Germline CDR1 and CDR2: SGHRS and YFSETQ. The CDR3 loop reads CASRPGLTGADTQYF. In DNA form, the CDR3 reads TGCGCCAGCAGACCAGGACTAACGGGGGCAGATACGCAGTATTTT.

Turning to this clonotype: The junction departs from the called germline gene at one end, perhaps through a read error. The chain carries TRBV7-2 and TRBJ2-1; TRBD2 matches 7 bases. The better agreement between TRBJ2-7 and the DNA end casts doubt on the J call. Germline V lookup: CDR1 SGHTA, CDR2 FQGNSA. CDR3 length: 14 amino acids. Here the CDR3 DNA reads TGTGCCAGCAGATCCACTAGCGTCGCCTACAAGCAGTACTTC. This gives the protein CASRSTSVAYKQYF.

The chain carries TRBV20-1 and TRBJ1-5, with TRBD1 matching 7 bases. The CDR3 runs to 12 residues. Germline CDR1 reads DFQATT; CDR2 reads SNEGSKA (reference sequence). V shed 5 bases and J 3 bases; nucleotides not matched to a gene: 1. DNA for the CDR3: TGCAGTGCTGAGGGGGCCAATCAGCCCCAGCATTTT. This encodes CSAEGANQPQHF.

The rearrangement uses TRBV10-2 and TRBJ2-7; D is perhaps TRBD2 (5 bases). Germline V gene lookup returns CDR1 WSHSY and CDR2 SAAADI. The CDR3 sequence is 12 residues long. Trimming pared 6 bases from V and 0 bases from J, leaving 6 bases between. The CDR3 DNA is TGCGCCAGCAGGGACTTCTCCTACGAGCAGTACTTC. It encodes CASRDFSYEQYF.

This clonotype was picked up many times. This rearrangement joins TRBV7-2 to TRBJ2-3; D gene uncertain. V lost 8 bases and J lost 6, with 9 bases in between. CDR3 length: 11 amino acids. Germline values: CDR1 SGHTA, CDR2 FQGNSA. The CDR3 nucleotides are TGTGCCAGCGACCGGTCGGATACGCAGTATTTT. Translation: CASDRSDTQYF.

This rearrangement joins TRBV30 to TRBJ1-2; 7 bases map to TRBD1. J gave up 4 bases and V 7 bases, and 9 bases lay outside the gene matches. Per the germline V gene, CDR1 is GTSNPN and CDR2 is SVGIG (reference sequence). The CDR3 loop spans 13 amino acids. CDR3 in amino acids: CASSTGSRYGYTF. The CDR3 region has the DNA TGTGCCTCTTCGACAGGGTCCCGCTATGGCTACACCTTC.